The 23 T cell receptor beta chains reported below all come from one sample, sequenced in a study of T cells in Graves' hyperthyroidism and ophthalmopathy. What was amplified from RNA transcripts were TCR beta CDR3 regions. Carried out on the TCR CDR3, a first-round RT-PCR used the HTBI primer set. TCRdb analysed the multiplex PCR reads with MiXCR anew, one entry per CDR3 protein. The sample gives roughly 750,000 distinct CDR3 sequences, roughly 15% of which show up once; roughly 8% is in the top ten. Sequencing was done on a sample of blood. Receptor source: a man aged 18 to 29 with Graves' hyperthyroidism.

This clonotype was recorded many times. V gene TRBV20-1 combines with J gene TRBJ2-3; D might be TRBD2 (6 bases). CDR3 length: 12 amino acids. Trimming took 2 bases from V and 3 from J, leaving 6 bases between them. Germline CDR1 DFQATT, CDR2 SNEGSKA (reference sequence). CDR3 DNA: TGCAGTGCTAGACTAGCGACAGATACGCAGTATTTT. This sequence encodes CSARLATDTQYF.

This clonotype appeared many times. The CDR3 loop reads CSASLAKYEQYF. The CDR3 region has the DNA TGCAGTGCTAGCCTAGCTAAGTACGAGCAGTACTTC. The chain links TRBV20-1 to TRBJ2-7, with TRBD2 as a possible D gene (5 bases). Trimming removed 3 bases at V and 4 bases at J, with 10 bases between. This CDR3 spans 12 amino acids. Germline V gives CDR1 DFQATT, CDR2 SNEGSKA (reference sequence).

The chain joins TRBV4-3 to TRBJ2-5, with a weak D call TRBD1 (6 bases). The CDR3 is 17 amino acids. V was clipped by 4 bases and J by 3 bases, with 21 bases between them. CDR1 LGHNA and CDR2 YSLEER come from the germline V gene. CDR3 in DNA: TGCGCCAGCAGCCGCCATAAAATCCGGGACACAGAAGAGACCCAGTACTTC. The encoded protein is CASSRHKIRDTEETQYF.

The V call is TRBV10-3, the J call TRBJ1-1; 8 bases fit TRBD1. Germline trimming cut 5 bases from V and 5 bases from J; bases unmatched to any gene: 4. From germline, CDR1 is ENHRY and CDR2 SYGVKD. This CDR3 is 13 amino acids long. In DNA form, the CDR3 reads TGTGCCATCAGTCAGGGGGCGCAGACTGAAGCTTTCTTT. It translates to CAISQGAQTEAFF.

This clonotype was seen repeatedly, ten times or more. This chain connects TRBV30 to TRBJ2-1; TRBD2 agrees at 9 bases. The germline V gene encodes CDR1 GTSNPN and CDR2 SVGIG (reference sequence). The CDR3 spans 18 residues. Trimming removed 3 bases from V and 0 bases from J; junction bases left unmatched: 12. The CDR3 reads CAWSTLLMGLASYNEQFF. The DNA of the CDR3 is TGTGCCTGGAGCACTCTTTTGATGGGACTAGCCTCCTACAATGAGCAGTTCTTC.

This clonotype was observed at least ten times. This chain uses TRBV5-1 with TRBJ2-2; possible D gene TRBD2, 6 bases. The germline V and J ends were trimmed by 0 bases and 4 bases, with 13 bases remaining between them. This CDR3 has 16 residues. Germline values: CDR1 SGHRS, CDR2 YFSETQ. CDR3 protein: CASSLGPGVRTGELFF. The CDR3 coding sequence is TGCGCCAGCAGCTTGGGCCCGGGGGTCCGCACCGGGGAGCTGTTTTTT.

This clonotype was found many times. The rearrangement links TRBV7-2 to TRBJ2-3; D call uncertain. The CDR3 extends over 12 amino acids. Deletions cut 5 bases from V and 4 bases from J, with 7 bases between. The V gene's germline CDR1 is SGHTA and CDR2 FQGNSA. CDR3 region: CASSQLADTQYF. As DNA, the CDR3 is TGTGCCAGCAGCCAATTGGCAGATACGCAGTATTTT.

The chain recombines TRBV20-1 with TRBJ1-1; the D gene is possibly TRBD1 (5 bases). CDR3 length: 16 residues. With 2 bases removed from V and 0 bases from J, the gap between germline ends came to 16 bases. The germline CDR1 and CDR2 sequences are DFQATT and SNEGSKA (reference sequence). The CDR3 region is CSARRDLEGLNTEAFF. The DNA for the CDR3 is TGCAGTGCTAGAAGGGATCTAGAGGGGTTGAACACTGAAGCTTTCTTT.

The CDR3 here is CASSQEGRDSYEQYF. The CDR3 region has the DNA TGCGCCAGCAGCCAAGAAGGCAGGGACTCCTACGAGCAGTACTTC. This chain connects TRBV4-1 to TRBJ2-7; TRBD1 might be the D (5 bases). The CDR3 extends over 15 amino acids. Germline CDR1 and CDR2: MGHRA and YSYEKL. V lost 0 bases, J lost 0 bases, and 9 bases lay in between.

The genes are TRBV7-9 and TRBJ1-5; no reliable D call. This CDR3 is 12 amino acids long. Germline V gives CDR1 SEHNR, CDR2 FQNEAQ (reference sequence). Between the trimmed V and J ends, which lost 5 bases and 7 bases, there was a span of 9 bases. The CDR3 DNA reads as TGTGCCAGCAGCAGGCCCCAACAGCCCCAGCATTTT. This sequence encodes CASSRPQQPQHF.

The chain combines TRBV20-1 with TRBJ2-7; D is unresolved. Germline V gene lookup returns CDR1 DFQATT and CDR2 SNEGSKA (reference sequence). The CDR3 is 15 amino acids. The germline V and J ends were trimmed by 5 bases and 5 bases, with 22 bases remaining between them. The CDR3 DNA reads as TGCAGTGCTTGGGTTCGGGCCCGGTCGCCCCACGAGCAGTACTTC. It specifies CSAWVRARSPHEQYF.

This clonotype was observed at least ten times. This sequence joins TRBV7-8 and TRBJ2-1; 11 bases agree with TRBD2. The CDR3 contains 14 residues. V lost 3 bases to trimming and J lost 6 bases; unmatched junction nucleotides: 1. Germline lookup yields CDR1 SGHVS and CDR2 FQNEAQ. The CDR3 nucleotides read TGTGCCAGCAGCTTTAGCGGGAGGGTCAATGAGCAGTTCTTC. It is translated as CASSFSGRVNEQFF.

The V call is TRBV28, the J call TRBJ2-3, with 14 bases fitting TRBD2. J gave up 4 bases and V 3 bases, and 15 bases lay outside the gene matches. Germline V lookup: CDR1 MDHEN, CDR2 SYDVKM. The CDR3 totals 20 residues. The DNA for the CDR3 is TGTGCCAGCAGTTTCTCCGCCGGACTAGCGGGAGGCAGGGGGGCAGATACGCAGTATTTT. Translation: CASSFSAGLAGGRGADTQYF.

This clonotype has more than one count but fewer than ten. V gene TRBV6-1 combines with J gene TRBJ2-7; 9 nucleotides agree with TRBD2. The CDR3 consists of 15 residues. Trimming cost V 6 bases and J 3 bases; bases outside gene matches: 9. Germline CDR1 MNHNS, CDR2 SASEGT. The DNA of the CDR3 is TGTGCCAGCAGGCCAGGGACTAGCCTCAACTACGAGCAGTACTTC. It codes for CASRPGTSLNYEQYF.

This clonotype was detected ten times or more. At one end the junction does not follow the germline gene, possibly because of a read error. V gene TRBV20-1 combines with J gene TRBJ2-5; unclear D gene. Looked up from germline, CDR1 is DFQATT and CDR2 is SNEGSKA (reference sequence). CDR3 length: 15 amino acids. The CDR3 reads CSARGGRQPQETQYF. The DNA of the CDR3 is TGCAGTGCCAGAGGTGGAAGGCAACCCCAAGAGACCCAGTACTTC.

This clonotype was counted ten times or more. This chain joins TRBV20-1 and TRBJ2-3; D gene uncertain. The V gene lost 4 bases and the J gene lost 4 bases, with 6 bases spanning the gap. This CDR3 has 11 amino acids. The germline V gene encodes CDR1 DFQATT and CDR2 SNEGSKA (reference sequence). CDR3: CSATQSDTQYF. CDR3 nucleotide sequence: TGCAGTGCTACTCAGTCAGATACGCAGTATTTT.

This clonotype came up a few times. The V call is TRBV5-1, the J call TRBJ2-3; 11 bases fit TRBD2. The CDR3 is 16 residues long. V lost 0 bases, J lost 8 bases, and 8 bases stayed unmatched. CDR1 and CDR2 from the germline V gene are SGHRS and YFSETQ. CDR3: CASSLEVAGGWSTQYF. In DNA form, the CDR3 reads TGCGCCAGCAGCTTGGAAGTAGCGGGAGGGTGGAGTACGCAGTATTTT.

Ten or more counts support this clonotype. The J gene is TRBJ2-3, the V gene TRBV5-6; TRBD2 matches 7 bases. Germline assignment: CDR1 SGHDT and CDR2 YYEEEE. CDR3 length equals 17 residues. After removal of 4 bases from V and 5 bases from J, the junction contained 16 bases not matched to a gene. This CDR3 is CASSPMTSTQIGDTQYF. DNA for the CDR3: TGTGCCAGCAGCCCGATGACTAGCACACAGATTGGAGATACGCAGTATTTT.

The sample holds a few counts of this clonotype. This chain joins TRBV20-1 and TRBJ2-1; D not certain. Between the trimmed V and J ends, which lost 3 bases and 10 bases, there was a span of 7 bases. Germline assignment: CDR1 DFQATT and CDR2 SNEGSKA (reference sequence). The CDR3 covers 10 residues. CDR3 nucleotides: TGCAGTGCTAGTAACCAGGAGCAGTTCTTC. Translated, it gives CSASNQEQFF.

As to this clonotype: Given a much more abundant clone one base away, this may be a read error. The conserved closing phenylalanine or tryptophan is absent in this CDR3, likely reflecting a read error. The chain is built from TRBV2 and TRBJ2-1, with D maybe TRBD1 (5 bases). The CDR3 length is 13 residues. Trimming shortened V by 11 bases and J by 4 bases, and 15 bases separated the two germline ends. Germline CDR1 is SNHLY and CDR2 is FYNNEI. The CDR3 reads CALGAVAYNEQFS. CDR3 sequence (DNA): TGTGCCCTAGGGGCAGTCGCTTACAATGAGCAGTTCTCC.

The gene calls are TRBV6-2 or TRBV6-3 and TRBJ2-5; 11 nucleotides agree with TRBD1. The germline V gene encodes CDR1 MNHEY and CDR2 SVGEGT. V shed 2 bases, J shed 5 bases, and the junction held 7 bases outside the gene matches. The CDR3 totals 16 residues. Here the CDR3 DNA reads TGTGCCAGCAGTTACCAGGACAGGGGGCTATTGGAGACCCAGTACTTC. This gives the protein CASSYQDRGLLETQYF.

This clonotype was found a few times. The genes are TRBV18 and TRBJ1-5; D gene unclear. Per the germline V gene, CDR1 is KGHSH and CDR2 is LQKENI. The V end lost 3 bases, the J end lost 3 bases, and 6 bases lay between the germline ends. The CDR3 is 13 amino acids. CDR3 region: CASSPRVNQPQHF. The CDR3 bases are TGTGCCAGCTCACCTAGGGTCAATCAGCCCCAGCATTTT.

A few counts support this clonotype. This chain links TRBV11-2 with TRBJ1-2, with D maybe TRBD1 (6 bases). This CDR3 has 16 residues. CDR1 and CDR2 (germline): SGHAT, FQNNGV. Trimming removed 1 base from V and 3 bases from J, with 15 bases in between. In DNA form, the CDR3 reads TGTGCCAGCAGCTTAGGGGCAGGGGTTCCAGACTATGGCTACACCTTC. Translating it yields CASSLGAGVPDYGYTF.